This paragraph reports one T cell receptor beta chain. Its antigen remains unknown. Mouse germline and gene names are used. Read coverage stops 1 residue before the CDR3 terminus; the germline J gene supplies the remainder. The V gene's germline CDR1 is LGHNA and CDR2 YSYQKL. The CDR3 has 14 amino acids. V gave up 0 bases and J gave up 3 bases, with 8 bases separating them. The source of the sample is a study of tissue T cells after allogeneic stem cell transplantation. Regarding the study as a whole: TCR repertoires tracked anatomic similarity, regardless of disease or transplant status.

The assay was immunoSEQ multiplex PCR, and TCRdb's table has in-frame clones only and misses some. The data contain tens of thousands of clones, approximately 72% of them singletons. Sequencing was done on a sample of spleen. This clonotype was sampled from a female BALB/c mouse in good health. The MHC haplotype of this mouse line is H2-d. The genes are TRBV2 and TRBJ1-2; a weak D match, TRBD1 (6 bases). CDR3: CASSQEGTHSDYTF. CDR3 DNA (partial): TGTGCCAGCAGCCAAGAAGGGACACACTCCGACTACACC.